This T cell receptor beta chain derives from a study of T cells expressing NK-cell markers. Whole-study context: Sorted CD3+CD56+NKG2C+, CD3+CD56+NKG2C- and CD3+CD56-NKG2C+ T-cell subsets were beta-chain profiled. Whole-study findings and limits: In about six donors, dominant CD3+CD56+NKG2C+ clonotypes ranked among the top 10 CD8+ clonotypes. The study left the HCMV specificity of expanded NKG2C+ T cell clones unresolved.

5'RACE template switching with UMIs generated TCR beta cDNA. TCRdb derives one entry per CDR3 protein from the 5' RACE reads, leaving out DNA. This table holds about 460,000 distinct CDR3 sequences. As for this clonotype: Its antigen is unidentified.

This CDR3 comprises 15 residues. The germline gives CDR1 KGHDR, CDR2 SFDVKD. This receptor was identified in a woman aged 50 to 60 in good health. This rearrangement joins TRBV24-1 to TRBJ2-2; the TCRdb call, TRBD2, lacks DNA for checking. The sample comprised blood T cells: a sorted CD56 or NKG2C T cell subset, CD4+ or CD8+ T cells, or bulk PBMC T cells (not recorded which). CDR3: CATGLEGTNTGELFF.